This section outlines one TCR beta chain sequence together with its context. Germline-derived CDR1 and CDR2 are MRHNA and SNTAGT. V was clipped by 8 bases and J by 7 bases, with 12 bases between them. The length of the CDR3 is 12 residues. The time point: baseline, week 1 (first vaccination visit). Treatment here: pre-vaccination baseline after standard-of-care therapy. The sample belongs to a study of a mutant IDH1 vaccine in newly diagnosed glioma. As for the study in general: Treatment recipients were roughly 62% male and around 40% female, and their mean age was about 40 years. It was radiotherapy, temozolomide, or both that patients received previously, with most receiving both.

The repertoire was sequenced with immunoSEQ multiplex PCR; TCRdb's copy has only in-frame clones and lacks some. The table shows about 68,000 clones, with about four fifths occurring only once. The sequence came from a man aged 45-65 years with glioma. Source: PBMCs, taken from a glioma patient treated with radiotherapy, temozolomide or both. V gene TRBV6-4 combines with J gene TRBJ2-1; D is possibly TRBD1 (6 bases). CDR3 in amino acids: CASLKGENEQFF. CDR3 in DNA: TGTGCCAGCCTTAAGGGGGAGAATGAGCAGTTCTTC.